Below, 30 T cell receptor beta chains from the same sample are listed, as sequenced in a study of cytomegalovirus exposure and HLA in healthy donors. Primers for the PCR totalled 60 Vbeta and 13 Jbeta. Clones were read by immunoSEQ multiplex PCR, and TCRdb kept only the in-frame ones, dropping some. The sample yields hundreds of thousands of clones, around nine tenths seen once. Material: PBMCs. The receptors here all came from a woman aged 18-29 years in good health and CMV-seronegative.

CDR3 bases: TGTGCCAGCAGTTTATACAGAACTAATGAAAAACTGTTTTTT. Protein sequence: CASSLYRTNEKLFF. The J gene is TRBJ1-4, the V gene TRBV27; D remains unclear. The CDR3 is 14 amino acids. Germline V CDR1 and CDR2: MNHEY, SMNVEV (reference sequence). Trimming pared 1 base from V and 1 base from J, leaving 4 bases between.

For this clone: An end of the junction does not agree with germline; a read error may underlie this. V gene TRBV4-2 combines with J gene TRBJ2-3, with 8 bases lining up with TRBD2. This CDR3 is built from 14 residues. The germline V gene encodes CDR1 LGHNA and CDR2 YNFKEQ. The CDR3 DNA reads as TGTGCCAGCAGCCAAGACCTTGGCGGGAGGTCTTCGGTATTT. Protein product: CASSQDLGGRSSVF.

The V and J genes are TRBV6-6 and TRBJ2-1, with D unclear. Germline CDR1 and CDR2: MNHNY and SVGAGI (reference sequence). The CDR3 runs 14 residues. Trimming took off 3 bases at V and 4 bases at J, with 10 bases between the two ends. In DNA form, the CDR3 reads TGTGCCAGCAGTTATCAAGGCGGATACAATGAGCAGTTCTTC. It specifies CASSYQGGYNEQFF.

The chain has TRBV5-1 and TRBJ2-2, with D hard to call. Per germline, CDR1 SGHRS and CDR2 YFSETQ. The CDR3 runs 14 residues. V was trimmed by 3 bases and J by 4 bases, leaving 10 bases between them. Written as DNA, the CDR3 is TGCGCCAGCAGCTCCGAGGAGCCCACCGGGGAGCTGTTTTTT. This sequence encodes CASSSEEPTGELFF.

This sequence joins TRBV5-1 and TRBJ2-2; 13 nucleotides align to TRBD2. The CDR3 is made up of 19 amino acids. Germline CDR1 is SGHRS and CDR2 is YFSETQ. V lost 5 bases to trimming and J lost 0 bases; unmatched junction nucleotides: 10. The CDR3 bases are TGCGCCAGCAGTCTCGCCCGACTAGCGGGGGGCCCGAACACCGGGGAGCTGTTTTTT. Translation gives CASSLARLAGGPNTGELFF. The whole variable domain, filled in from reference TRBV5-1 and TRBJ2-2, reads KAGVTQTPRYLIKTRGQQVTLSCSPISGHRSVSWYQQTPGQGLQFLFEYFSETQRNKGNFPGRFSGRQFSNSRSEMNVSTLELGDSALYLCASSLARLAGGPNTGELFFGEGSRLTVL.

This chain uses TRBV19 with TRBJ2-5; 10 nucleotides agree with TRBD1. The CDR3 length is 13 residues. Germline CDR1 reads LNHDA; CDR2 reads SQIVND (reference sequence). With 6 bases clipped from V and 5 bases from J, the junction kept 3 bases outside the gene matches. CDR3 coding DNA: TGTGCCAGTAGGACAGGGGGCACTGAGACCCAGTACTTC. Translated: CASRTGGTETQYF.

The CDR3 nucleotides read TGTGCCAGCAGCTTATCGGAGGTCGACGTCCTGACTTTC. Its protein product is CASSLSEVDVLTF. The V and J genes are TRBV7-9 and TRBJ2-6; weak D call: TRBD2 (5 bases). With 2 bases removed from V and 11 bases from J, the gap between germline ends came to 10 bases. CDR3 length: 13 residues. The germline CDR1 and CDR2 sequences are SEHNR and FQNEAQ (reference sequence). The variable domain in full, completed from reference TRBV7-9 and TRBJ2-6, reads DTGVSQNPRHKITKRGQNVTFRCDPISEHNRLYWYRQTLGQGPEFLTYFQNEAQLEKSRLLSDRFSAERPKGSFSTLEIQRTEQGDSAMYLCASSLSEVDVLTFGAGSRLTVL.

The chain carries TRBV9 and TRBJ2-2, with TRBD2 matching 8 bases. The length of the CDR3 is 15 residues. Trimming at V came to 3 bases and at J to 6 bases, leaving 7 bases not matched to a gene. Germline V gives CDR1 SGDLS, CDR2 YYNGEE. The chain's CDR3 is CASSDPGLGAGELFF. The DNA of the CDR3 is TGTGCCAGCAGCGATCCGGGACTAGGGGCCGGGGAGCTGTTTTTT.

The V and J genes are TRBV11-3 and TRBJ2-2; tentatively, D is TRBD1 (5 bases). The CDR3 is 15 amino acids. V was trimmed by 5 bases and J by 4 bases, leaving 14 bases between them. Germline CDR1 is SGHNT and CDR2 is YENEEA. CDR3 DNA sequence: TGTGCCAGCAGCCTTAAGGGTGGGGCCACCGGGGAGCTGTTTTTT. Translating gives CASSLKGGATGELFF.

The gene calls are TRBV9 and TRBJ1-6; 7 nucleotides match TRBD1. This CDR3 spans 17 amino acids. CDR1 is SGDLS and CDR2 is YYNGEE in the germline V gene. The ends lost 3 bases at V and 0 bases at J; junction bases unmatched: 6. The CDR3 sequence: CASSAVDRVSYNSPLHF. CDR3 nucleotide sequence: TGTGCCAGCAGCGCCGTTGACAGGGTCTCCTATAATTCACCCCTCCACTTT.

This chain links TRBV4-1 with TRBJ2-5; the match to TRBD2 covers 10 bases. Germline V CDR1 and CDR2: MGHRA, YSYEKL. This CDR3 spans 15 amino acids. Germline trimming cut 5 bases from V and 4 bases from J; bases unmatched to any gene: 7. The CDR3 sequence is CASSAGTSVPETQYF. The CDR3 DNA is TGCGCCAGCAGCGCCGGGACTAGCGTTCCAGAGACCCAGTACTTC.

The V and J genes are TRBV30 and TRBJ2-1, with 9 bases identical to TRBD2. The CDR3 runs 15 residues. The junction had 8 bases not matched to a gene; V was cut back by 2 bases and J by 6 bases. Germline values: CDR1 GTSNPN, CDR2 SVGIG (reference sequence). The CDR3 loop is CAWSLGSGSTNEQFF. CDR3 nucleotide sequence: TGTGCCTGGAGTTTAGGTAGCGGGAGCACCAATGAGCAGTTCTTC.

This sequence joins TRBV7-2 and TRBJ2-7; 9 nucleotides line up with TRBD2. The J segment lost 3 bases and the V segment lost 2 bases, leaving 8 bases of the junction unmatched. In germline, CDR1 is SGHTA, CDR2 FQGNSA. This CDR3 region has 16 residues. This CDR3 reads CASSLRGGRAGYEQYF. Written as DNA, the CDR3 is TGTGCCAGCAGCTTACGCGGCGGGAGGGCCGGCTACGAGCAGTACTTC.

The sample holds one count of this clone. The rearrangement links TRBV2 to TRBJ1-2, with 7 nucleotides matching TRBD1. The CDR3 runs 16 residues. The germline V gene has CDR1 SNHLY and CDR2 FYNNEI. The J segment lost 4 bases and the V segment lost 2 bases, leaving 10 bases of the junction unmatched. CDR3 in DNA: TGTGCCAGCAGTGAATTCGGGACAGTTCGTATCTATGGCTACACCTTC. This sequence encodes CASSEFGTVRIYGYTF.

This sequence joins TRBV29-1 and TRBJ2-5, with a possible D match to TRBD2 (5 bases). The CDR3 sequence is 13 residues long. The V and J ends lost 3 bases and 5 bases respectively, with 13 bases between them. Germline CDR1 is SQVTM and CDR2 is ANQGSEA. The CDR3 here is CSVDFGRGETQYF. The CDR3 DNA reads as TGCAGCGTTGATTTTGGCAGAGGGGAGACCCAGTACTTC.

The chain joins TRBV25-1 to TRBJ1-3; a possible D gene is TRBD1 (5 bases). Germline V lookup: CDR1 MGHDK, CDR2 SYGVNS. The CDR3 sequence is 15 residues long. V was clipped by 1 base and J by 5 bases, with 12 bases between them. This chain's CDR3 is CASSEFGAGRNTIYF. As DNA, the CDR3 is TGTGCCAGCAGTGAATTTGGGGCAGGGAGAAACACCATATATTTT. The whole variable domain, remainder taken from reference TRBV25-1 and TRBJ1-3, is EADIYQTPRYLVIGTGKKITLECSQTMGHDKMYWYQQDPGMELHLIHYSYGVNSTEKGDLSSESTVSRIRTEHFPLTLESARPSHTSQYLCASSEFGAGRNTIYFGEGSWLTVV.

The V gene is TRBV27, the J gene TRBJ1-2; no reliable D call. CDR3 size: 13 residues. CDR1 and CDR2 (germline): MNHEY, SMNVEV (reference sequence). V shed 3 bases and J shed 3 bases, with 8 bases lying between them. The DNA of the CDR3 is TGTGCCAGCAGTTTTAAGCCGGACTATGGCTACACCTTC. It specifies CASSFKPDYGYTF.

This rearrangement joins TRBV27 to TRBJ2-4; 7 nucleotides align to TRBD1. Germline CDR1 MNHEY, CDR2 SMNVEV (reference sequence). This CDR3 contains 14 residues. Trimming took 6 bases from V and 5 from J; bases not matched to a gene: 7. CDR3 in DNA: TGTGCCAGCAGACTGATCGGGACAGAAAACATTCAGTACTTC. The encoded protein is CASRLIGTENIQYF.

The DNA for the CDR3 is TGTGCCAGCAGTTACGACAGCAGCAATCAGCCCCAGCATTTT. This encodes CASSYDSSNQPQHF. The chain employs TRBV6-5 and TRBJ1-5, with D possibly TRBD1 on 5 matching bases. The length of the CDR3 is 14 residues. V lost 2 bases and J 1 base, leaving 6 bases between the germline ends. Per germline, CDR1 MNHEY and CDR2 SVGAGI.

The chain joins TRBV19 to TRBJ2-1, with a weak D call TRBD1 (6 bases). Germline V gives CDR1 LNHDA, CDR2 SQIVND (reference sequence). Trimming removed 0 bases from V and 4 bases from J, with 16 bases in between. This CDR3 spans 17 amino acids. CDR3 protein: CASSIDRGRGGYNEQFF. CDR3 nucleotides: TGTGCCAGTAGTATAGATCGGGGCAGGGGTGGGTACAATGAGCAGTTCTTC.

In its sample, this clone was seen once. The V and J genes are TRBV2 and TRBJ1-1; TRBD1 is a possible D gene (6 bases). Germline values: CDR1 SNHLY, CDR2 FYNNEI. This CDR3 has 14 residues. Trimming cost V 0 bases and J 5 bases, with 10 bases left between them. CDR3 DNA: TGTGCCAGCAGTGAAGCGTGGACAGCAACTGAAGCTTTCTTT. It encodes CASSEAWTATEAFF.

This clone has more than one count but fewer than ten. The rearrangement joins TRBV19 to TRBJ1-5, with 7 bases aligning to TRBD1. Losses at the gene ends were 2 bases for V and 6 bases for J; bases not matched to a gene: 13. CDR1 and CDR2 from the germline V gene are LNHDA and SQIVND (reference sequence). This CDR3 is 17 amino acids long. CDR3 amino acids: CASSITSGDRAGQPQHF. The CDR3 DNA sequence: TGTGCCAGTAGTATAACATCGGGAGACAGGGCCGGTCAGCCCCAGCATTTT.

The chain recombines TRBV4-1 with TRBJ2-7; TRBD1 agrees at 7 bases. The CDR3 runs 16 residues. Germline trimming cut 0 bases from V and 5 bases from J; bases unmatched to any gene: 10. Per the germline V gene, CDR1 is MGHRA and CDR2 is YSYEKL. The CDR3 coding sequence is TGCGCCAGCAGCCAAGACCGGCCACAGGGGATGGACGAGCAGTACTTC. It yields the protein CASSQDRPQGMDEQYF.

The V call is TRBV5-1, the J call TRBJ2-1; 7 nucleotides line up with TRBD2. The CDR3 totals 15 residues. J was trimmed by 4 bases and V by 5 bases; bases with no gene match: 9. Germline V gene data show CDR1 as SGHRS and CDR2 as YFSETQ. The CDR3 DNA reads TGCGCCAGCAGACCTGGGTCTAGCGGATACAATGAGCAGTTCTTC. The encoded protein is CASRPGSSGYNEQFF. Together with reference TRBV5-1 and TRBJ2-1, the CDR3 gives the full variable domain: KAGVTQTPRYLIKTRGQQVTLSCSPISGHRSVSWYQQTPGQGLQFLFEYFSETQRNKGNFPGRFSGRQFSNSRSEMNVSTLELGDSALYLCASRPGSSGYNEQFFGPGTRLTVL.

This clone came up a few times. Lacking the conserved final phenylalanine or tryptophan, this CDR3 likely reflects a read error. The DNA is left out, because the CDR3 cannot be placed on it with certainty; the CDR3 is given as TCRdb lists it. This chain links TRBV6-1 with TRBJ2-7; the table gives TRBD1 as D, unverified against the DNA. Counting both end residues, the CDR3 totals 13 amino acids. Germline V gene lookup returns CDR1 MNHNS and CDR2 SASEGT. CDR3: CASSTEAGTRLKS.

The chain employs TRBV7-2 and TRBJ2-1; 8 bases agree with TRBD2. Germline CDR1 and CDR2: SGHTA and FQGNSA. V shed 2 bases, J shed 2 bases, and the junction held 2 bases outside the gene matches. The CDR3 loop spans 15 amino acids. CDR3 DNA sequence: TGTGCCAGCAGCTTAACTAGCGGCACCTACAATGAGCAGTTCTTC. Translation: CASSLTSGTYNEQFF. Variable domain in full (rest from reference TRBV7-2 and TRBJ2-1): GAGVSQSPSNKVTEKGKDVELRCDPISGHTALYWYRQSLGQGLEFLIYFQGNSAPDKSGLPSDRFSAERTGGSVSTLTIQRTQQEDSAVYLCASSLTSGTYNEQFFGPGTRLTVL.

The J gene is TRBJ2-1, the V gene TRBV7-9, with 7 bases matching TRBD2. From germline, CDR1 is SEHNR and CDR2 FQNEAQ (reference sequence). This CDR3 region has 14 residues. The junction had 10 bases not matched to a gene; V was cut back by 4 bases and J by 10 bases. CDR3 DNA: TGTGCCAGCAGCTGGGGGGGGACCGGAGAGGAGCAGTTCTTC. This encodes CASSWGGTGEEQFF.

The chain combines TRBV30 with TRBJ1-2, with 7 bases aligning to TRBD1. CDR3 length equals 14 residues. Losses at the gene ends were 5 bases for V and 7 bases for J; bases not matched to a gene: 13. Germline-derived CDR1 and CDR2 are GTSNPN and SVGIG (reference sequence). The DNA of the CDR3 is TGTGCCTGGGGATTCGGACAGGTGGGGTGTGGCTACACCTTC. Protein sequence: CAWGFGQVGCGYTF.

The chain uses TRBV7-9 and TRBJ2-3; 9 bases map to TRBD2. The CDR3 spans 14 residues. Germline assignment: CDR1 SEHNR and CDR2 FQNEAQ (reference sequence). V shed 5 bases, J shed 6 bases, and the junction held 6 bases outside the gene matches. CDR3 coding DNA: TGTGCCAGCAGCGTACACCTAGCGGGGGATACGCAGTATTTT. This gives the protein CASSVHLAGDTQYF.

The CDR3: CASSTTGNTEAFF. Written as DNA, the CDR3 is TGTGCCAGCAGTACGACAGGGAACACTGAAGCTTTCTTT. V is TRBV6-1 and J is TRBJ1-1; possibly TRBD1 for D (6 bases). CDR3 length: 13 residues. CDR1 is MNHNS, CDR2 SASEGT, per germline. V lost 5 bases and J 1 base, leaving 8 bases between the germline ends.